The rows below give T cell receptor beta chains drawn from one sample of a study of blood T cell repertoires in COVID-19. TCRdb's copy holds only in-frame clones and misses some; the assay was immunoSEQ multiplex PCR. The profile shows around 150,000 clones, 65% to 85% of them singletons. The material sequenced was peripheral blood. The source of these receptors is a woman older than 75 with acute or convalescent COVID-19. Each CDR3 is given with its conserved first and last residue. The D gene is left open where the match is weak. Expanded clones are given a class, and other clones once, few, many or no size at all.

j_gene: TRBJ1-1; v_gene: TRBV18; d_gene: .; abundance: .; CDR3nt: TGTGCCAGCTCGCACTTAACTAACACTGAAGCTTTCTTT; CDR3aa: CASSHLTNTEAFF
j_gene: TRBJ2-1; v_gene: TRBV11-2; d_gene: .; abundance: once; CDR3nt: TGTGCCAGCAGCTTAGGAACTTTCAACTCCTACAATGAGCAGTTCTTC; CDR3aa: CASSLGTFNSYNEQFF
j_gene: TRBJ2-5; v_gene: TRBV25-1; d_gene: TRBD1; abundance: .; CDR3nt: TGTGCCAGCAGTGGGGACCTTTCAGGGGGCGGAGAGACCCAGTACTTC; CDR3aa: CASSGDLSGGGETQYF
j_gene: TRBJ1-2; v_gene: TRBV3-1/TRBV3-2; d_gene: .; abundance: .; CDR3nt: TGTGCCAGCAGCCAAGAGACCCGACCGGAGTTTGGCTACACCTTC; CDR3aa: CASSQETRPEFGYTF
j_gene: TRBJ2-2; v_gene: TRBV2; d_gene: TRBD2; abundance: few; CDR3nt: TGTGCCAGCATGGTGGGGGGGGACACCGGGGAGCTGTTTTTT; CDR3aa: CASMVGGDTGELFF
j_gene: TRBJ1-2; v_gene: TRBV5-6; d_gene: .; abundance: .; CDR3nt: TGTGCCAGCAGCCTAAGGCCCCCCTCGCGGAATGGCTACACCTTC; CDR3aa: CASSLRPPSRNGYTF
j_gene: TRBJ1-1; v_gene: TRBV5-6; d_gene: .; abundance: .; CDR3nt: TGTGCCAGCAGCTCACGGACACAGGCGAACACTGAAGCTTTCTTT; CDR3aa: CASSSRTQANTEAFF
j_gene: TRBJ1-1; v_gene: TRBV19; d_gene: .; abundance: .; CDR3nt: TGTGCCAGTAGTCCTCACCCGGGTGAAGCTTTCTTT; CDR3aa: CASSPHPGEAFF
j_gene: TRBJ1-1; v_gene: TRBV9; d_gene: .; abundance: .; CDR3nt: TGTGCCAGCAGCGTCGCCTCTATGAACACTGAAGCTTTCTTT; CDR3aa: CASSVASMNTEAFF
j_gene: TRBJ2-7; v_gene: TRBV5-1; d_gene: TRBD1; abundance: few; CDR3nt: TGCGCCAGCAGCTTGGCCCAACAGGGGGCCCCTTACTACGAGCAGTACTTC; CDR3aa: CASSLAQQGAPYYEQYF
j_gene: TRBJ1-2; v_gene: TRBV29-1; d_gene: TRBD1; abundance: .; CDR3nt: TGCAGCGTTGATGGGGACAGGGGGCCCTATGGCTACACCTTC; CDR3aa: CSVDGDRGPYGYTF
j_gene: TRBJ1-6; v_gene: TRBV23-1; d_gene: TRBD1; abundance: .; CDR3nt: TGCGCCAGCAGTCAACGGGACAGGGACGATTCACCCCTCCACTTT; CDR3aa: CASSQRDRDDSPLHF
j_gene: TRBJ2-2; v_gene: TRBV4-3; d_gene: TRBD2; abundance: .; CDR3nt: TGCGCCAGCAGCCAAGCCGGGACTAGCGGGGGGACCGGGGAGCTGTTTTTT; CDR3aa: CASSQAGTSGGTGELFF
j_gene: TRBJ1-3; v_gene: TRBV4-3; d_gene: .; abundance: .; CDR3nt: TGCGCCAGCAGCCAAGGTGCGACAATTGGAAACACCATATATTTT; CDR3aa: CASSQGATIGNTIYF
j_gene: TRBJ2-1; v_gene: TRBV11-2; d_gene: .; abundance: .; CDR3nt: TGTGCCAGCAGCCCCACCAGTTATCATGAGCAGTTCTTC; CDR3aa: CASSPTSYHEQFF
j_gene: TRBJ2-4; v_gene: TRBV4-2; d_gene: TRBD2; abundance: .; CDR3nt: TGTGCCAGCAGCCAACGGACTAGCGGTGAAAACATTCAGTACTTC; CDR3aa: CASSQRTSGENIQYF
j_gene: TRBJ1-2; v_gene: TRBV3-1/TRBV3-2; d_gene: .; abundance: .; CDR3nt: TGTGCCAGCAGCCGAGGGGAGGATGGCTACACCTTC; CDR3aa: CASSRGEDGYTF
j_gene: TRBJ1-1; v_gene: TRBV6-1; d_gene: TRBD1; abundance: .; CDR3nt: TGTGCCAGCAGTGACCTCCGGGACAGTGTTAAAATTGAAGCTTTCTTT; CDR3aa: CASSDLRDSVKIEAFF
j_gene: TRBJ2-4; v_gene: TRBV2; d_gene: TRBD1; abundance: .; CDR3nt: TGTGCCAGCACTTTAACAGGGGAAAACATTCAGTACTTC; CDR3aa: CASTLTGENIQYF
j_gene: TRBJ1-5; v_gene: TRBV2; d_gene: TRBD1; abundance: .; CDR3nt: TGTGCCAGCAGTGTGGGGACAGACAATCAGCCCCAGCATTTT; CDR3aa: CASSVGTDNQPQHF
j_gene: TRBJ2-5; v_gene: TRBV4-3; d_gene: TRBD2; abundance: .; CDR3nt: TGCGCCAGCAGGGCTAGCGGCCAAGAGACCCAGTACTTC; CDR3aa: CASRASGQETQYF
j_gene: TRBJ1-2; v_gene: TRBV11-3; d_gene: .; abundance: .; CDR3nt: TGTGCCAGCAGCGAGCGGGGCAACTATGGCTACACCTTC; CDR3aa: CASSERGNYGYTF
j_gene: TRBJ1-3; v_gene: TRBV14; d_gene: .; abundance: .; CDR3nt: TGTGCCAGCAGCCAACAAGGGGTAATCGGAAACACCATATATTTT; CDR3aa: CASSQQGVIGNTIYF
j_gene: TRBJ1-1; v_gene: TRBV21-1; d_gene: .; abundance: once; CDR3nt: TGTGCCAGCAGCTTCCGTCCAGGGAGGACTGAAGCTTTCTTT; CDR3aa: CASSFRPGRTEAFF
j_gene: TRBJ2-1; v_gene: TRBV18; d_gene: TRBD2; abundance: .; CDR3nt: TGTGCCAGCTCACCAAGGACTAGGGATGAGCAGTTCTTC; CDR3aa: CASSPRTRDEQFF
j_gene: TRBJ1-5; v_gene: TRBV6-5; d_gene: TRBD1; abundance: .; CDR3nt: TGTGCCAGCAGTCCACAGGGGGCGGTTAATCAGCCCCAGCATTTT; CDR3aa: CASSPQGAVNQPQHF
j_gene: TRBJ1-6; v_gene: TRBV2; d_gene: .; abundance: .; CDR3nt: TGTGCCAGCCTGATCGCGATTAATTCACCCCTCCACTTT; CDR3aa: CASLIAINSPLHF
j_gene: TRBJ1-1; v_gene: TRBV27; d_gene: TRBD1; abundance: .; CDR3nt: TGTGCCAGCAGTTCCATCGGACAGGGGGCTGGGAGGAAAGCTTTCTTT; CDR3aa: CASSSIGQGAGRKAFF
j_gene: TRBJ2-2; v_gene: TRBV14; d_gene: .; abundance: once; CDR3nt: TGTGCCAGTAACAGGGATGACACCGGGGAGCTGTTTTTT; CDR3aa: CASNRDDTGELFF
j_gene: TRBJ1-2; v_gene: TRBV6-1; d_gene: .; abundance: .; CDR3nt: TGTGCCAGCAGTGAAGTTCAGGGCCCATTGGATGGCTACACCTTC; CDR3aa: CASSEVQGPLDGYTF
j_gene: TRBJ1-5; v_gene: TRBV3-1/TRBV3-2; d_gene: .; abundance: .; CDR3nt: TGTGCCAGCAGCCAAGAGTCCGATCAGCCCCAGCATTTT; CDR3aa: CASSQESDQPQHF
j_gene: TRBJ1-1; v_gene: TRBV6-6; d_gene: .; abundance: .; CDR3nt: TGTGCCAGCAGAGCACCCGGGGGTCGAGGTGAAGCTTTCTTT; CDR3aa: CASRAPGGRGEAFF
j_gene: TRBJ1-5; v_gene: TRBV20-1; d_gene: .; abundance: .; CDR3nt: TGCAGTGCCCGGAGCAATCAGCCCCAGCATTTT; CDR3aa: CSARSNQPQHF
j_gene: TRBJ1-5; v_gene: TRBV11-2; d_gene: .; abundance: .; CDR3nt: TGTGCCAGCAGCTTATTTCCGGGCAATCAGCCCCAGCATTTT; CDR3aa: CASSLFPGNQPQHF
j_gene: TRBJ2-7; v_gene: TRBV3-1/TRBV3-2; d_gene: .; abundance: few; CDR3nt: TGTGCCAGCAGCCAAGGGCCGCGGGAGCAGTACTTC; CDR3aa: CASSQGPREQYF
j_gene: TRBJ2-7; v_gene: TRBV19; d_gene: TRBD2; abundance: .; CDR3nt: TGTGCCAGTAGTACCCCTAGCGGGAGTACCTACGAGCAGTACTTC; CDR3aa: CASSTPSGSTYEQYF
j_gene: TRBJ1-2; v_gene: TRBV5-4; d_gene: TRBD1; abundance: .; CDR3nt: TGTGCCAGCAGCTTGGGGATGGACAGGGCAGCTAACTATGGCTACACCTTC; CDR3aa: CASSLGMDRAANYGYTF
j_gene: TRBJ1-2; v_gene: TRBV27; d_gene: TRBD1; abundance: few; CDR3nt: TGTGCCAGCACCGCCGGGGGACAGGTGACTGGCTACACCTTC; CDR3aa: CASTAGGQVTGYTF
j_gene: TRBJ1-2; v_gene: TRBV6-2/TRBV6-3; d_gene: .; abundance: .; CDR3nt: TGTGCCAGCAGCCGACCCCCCGGGTGGCGAAACTATGGCTACACCTTC; CDR3aa: CASSRPPGWRNYGYTF
j_gene: TRBJ2-3; v_gene: TRBV7-3; d_gene: TRBD2; abundance: .; CDR3nt: TGTGCCAGCAGCGCGGGTAGCGGGAGGGATACGCAGTATTTT; CDR3aa: CASSAGSGRDTQYF
j_gene: TRBJ1-5; v_gene: TRBV30; d_gene: .; abundance: few; CDR3nt: TGTGCCTGGAGTGTGAGGATCGGTCAGCCCCAGCATTTT; CDR3aa: CAWSVRIGQPQHF
j_gene: TRBJ1-2; v_gene: TRBV30; d_gene: .; abundance: .; CDR3nt: TGTGCCTGGAGTGCAGGGCAGAAAAACTATGGCTACACCTTC; CDR3aa: CAWSAGQKNYGYTF
j_gene: TRBJ1-2; v_gene: TRBV6-6; d_gene: .; abundance: once; CDR3nt: TGTGCCAGCAGTTACACAGACAACTATGGCTACACCTTC; CDR3aa: CASSYTDNYGYTF
j_gene: TRBJ1-5; v_gene: TRBV7-8; d_gene: .; abundance: .; CDR3nt: TGTGCCAGCAGCCCGTGGTACACCGCTAGCAATCAGCCCCAGCATTTT; CDR3aa: CASSPWYTASNQPQHF
j_gene: TRBJ1-1; v_gene: TRBV18; d_gene: .; abundance: .; CDR3nt: TGTGCCAGCTCACCCCCCGCCAGGTTCACTGAAGCTTTCTTT; CDR3aa: CASSPPARFTEAFF
j_gene: TRBJ1-2; v_gene: TRBV6-5; d_gene: TRBD1; abundance: .; CDR3nt: TGTGCCAGCAGTTACTCGTCCCGGGACAGGGTCGGCTACACCTTC; CDR3aa: CASSYSSRDRVGYTF
j_gene: TRBJ2-5; v_gene: TRBV24-1; d_gene: .; abundance: .; CDR3nt: TGTGCCACCAGTGACACAACAGGGAGTCAAGAGACCCAGTACTTC; CDR3aa: CATSDTTGSQETQYF
j_gene: TRBJ1-3; v_gene: TRBV7-2; d_gene: .; abundance: .; CDR3nt: TGTGCCAGCAGCTTAGTTCGTCGGTACTCTGGAAACACCATATATTTT; CDR3aa: CASSLVRRYSGNTIYF
j_gene: TRBJ2-4; v_gene: TRBV6-5; d_gene: .; abundance: .; CDR3nt: TGTGCCAGCAGGGACTCTACGGGAAACATTCAGTACTTC; CDR3aa: CASRDSTGNIQYF
j_gene: TRBJ2-3; v_gene: TRBV7-3; d_gene: .; abundance: .; CDR3nt: TGTGCCAGCAGCTTCCTAGCTGGTAGCGCAGATACGCAGTATTTT; CDR3aa: CASSFLAGSADTQYF
j_gene: TRBJ2-1; v_gene: TRBV11-2; d_gene: .; abundance: few; CDR3nt: TGTGCCAGCAGCTTAAGTGGGAACAGGGCCTACGGTGAGCAGTTCTTC; CDR3aa: CASSLSGNRAYGEQFF